The 32 T cell receptor beta chains below all came from one sample that was sequenced in a study of T cells in Graves' hyperthyroidism and ophthalmopathy (dated by TCRdb to between 2018 and 2020). The library was produced with multiplex PCR. This sample was sequenced with an Illumina HiSeq 2000. TCR beta CDR3 regions were amplified from RNA transcripts. A first-round RT-PCR of the TCR CDR3 used the HTBI primer set with the Qiagen OneStep RT-PCR kit. TCRdb itself trimmed the public reads at Q25 with fastp, ran MiXCR and retained productive beta chains. CDR3 protein sequences are deduplicated, and each keeps its most common genes and DNA. A total of around 300,000 distinct CDR3 sequences appear in this sample, roughly an eighth of them only once. About a third of the sample rests with the top ten. Source material: blood. The receptor source for this set is a middle-aged woman with Graves' ophthalmopathy.

The chain employs TRBV29-1 and TRBJ2-4; D may correspond to TRBD1 or TRBD2 (5 bases each). V was trimmed by 6 bases and J by 0 bases, leaving 12 bases between them. Germline V lookup: CDR1 SQVTM, CDR2 ANQGSEA. The CDR3 is 14 amino acids. CDR3 protein: CSVGEALAKNIQYF. The DNA for the CDR3 is TGCAGCGTGGGGGAAGCCCTAGCCAAAAACATTCAGTACTTC.

In this sample, this clonotype turned up a few times. In nucleotides, the CDR3 is TGTGCCAGCAGCGTAGAAGGGGGCTCCTACAATGAGCAGTTCTTC. It translates to CASSVEGGSYNEQFF. The genes are TRBV9 and TRBJ2-1; D may be TRBD1 (6 bases). Per the germline V gene, CDR1 is SGDLS and CDR2 is YYNGEE. The CDR3 length is 15 residues. Deletions cut 0 bases from V and 0 bases from J, with 7 bases between.

This clonotype was recorded once. This chain connects TRBV7-9 to TRBJ2-1; D unclear. The CDR3 has 18 amino acids. The V end lost 5 bases, the J end lost 9 bases, and 29 bases lay between the germline ends. From germline, CDR1 is SEHNR and CDR2 FQNEAQ (reference sequence). The CDR3, as DNA: TGTGCCAGCAGCCAAGATCCTTTTTCGGCGACCCCCCTGGGTGAGCAGTTCTTC. It translates to CASSQDPFSATPLGEQFF.

A few counts support this clonotype. The chain links TRBV3-1 to TRBJ1-5; D not certain. CDR1 and CDR2 from the germline V gene are LGHDT and YNNKEL (reference sequence). V was shortened by 0 bases and J by 0 bases, with 6 bases between the two germline ends. The CDR3 has 15 residues. CDR3 DNA sequence: TGTGCCAGCAGCCAAGAGCCCGGTAGCAATCAGCCCCAGCATTTT. It yields the protein CASSQEPGSNQPQHF. Full variable domain (outside the CDR3, taken from reference TRBV3-1 and TRBJ1-5): DTAVSQTPKYLVTQMGNDKSIKCEQNLGHDTMYWYKQDSKKFLKIMFSYNNKELIINETVPNRFSPKSPDKAHLNLHINSLELGDSAVYFCASSQEPGSNQPQHFGDGTRLSIL.

There are many counts of this clonotype. The chain links TRBV13 to TRBJ2-7; D may match TRBD1 or TRBD2 (5 bases each). There are 14 residues in the CDR3. V was trimmed by 5 bases and J by 2 bases, leaving 13 bases between them. Germline assignment: CDR1 PRHDT and CDR2 FYEKMQ (reference sequence). The chain's CDR3 is CASSGPGTPYEQYF. The CDR3 DNA is TGTGCCAGCAGCGGCCCCGGGACCCCCTACGAGCAGTACTTC.

This clonotype was seen many times. The chain carries TRBV12-3 or TRBV12-4 and TRBJ2-3; no reliable D call. The CDR3 contains 12 residues. The ends were cut back, 5 bases at V and 6 bases at J, with 9 bases in the middle. This CDR3 reads CASSLSRDTQYF. The CDR3 DNA sequence: TGTGCCAGCAGTCTCTCCAGGGATACGCAGTATTTT.

This clonotype was seen ten or more times. The chain links TRBV7-9 to TRBJ1-1; D is unresolved. The CDR3 spans 13 residues. Per the germline V gene, CDR1 is SEHNR and CDR2 is FQNEAQ (reference sequence). V was shortened by 2 bases and J by 5 bases, with 9 bases between the two germline ends. CDR3 DNA: TGTGCCAGCAGCTTAATATCTGAGACTGAAGCTTTCTTT. Translated, it gives CASSLISETEAFF.

This clonotype was counted at least ten times. The V and J genes are TRBV12-3 or TRBV12-4 and TRBJ2-5; 7 bases match TRBD2. After removal of 5 bases from V and 4 bases from J, the junction contained 10 bases not matched to a gene. The CDR3 loop spans 15 amino acids. Here the CDR3 reads CASSRSGTIRETQYF. The CDR3 nucleotides read TGTGCCAGCAGTAGGAGCGGGACGATCAGAGAGACCCAGTACTTC.

This clonotype was recorded many times. The chain employs TRBV28 and TRBJ1-5; possible D gene TRBD1, 5 bases. Per germline, CDR1 MDHEN and CDR2 SYDVKM. This CDR3 has 15 residues. V was cut by 1 base and J by 6 bases, with 13 bases left in between. The CDR3 region has the DNA TGTGCCAGCAGTTTATTCTCCAGGGATGTTCAGCCCCAGCATTTT. This encodes CASSLFSRDVQPQHF.

This clonotype was detected many times. The CDR3, as DNA: TGCAGTGCCGGGGAAAACTATGGCTACACCTTC. Its translation is CSAGENYGYTF. V is TRBV20-1 and J is TRBJ1-2; D unresolved. V was shortened by 6 bases and J by 2 bases, with 7 bases between the two germline ends. The CDR3 is 11 residues long. Germline values: CDR1 DFQATT, CDR2 SNEGSKA (reference sequence).

The rearrangement uses TRBV28 and TRBJ1-2; 7 nucleotides align to TRBD1. The CDR3 sequence is 13 residues long. V shed 5 bases and J 7 bases; nucleotides not matched to a gene: 7. Germline loops: CDR1 MDHEN, CDR2 SYDVKM. CDR3 region: CASSGKGAGGYTF. The DNA of the CDR3 is TGTGCCAGCAGTGGTAAGGGGGCTGGTGGCTACACCTTC.

This clonotype came up a few times. The chain recombines TRBV19 with TRBJ1-6; a weak D match, TRBD1 (6 bases). The ends were cut back, 8 bases at V and 9 bases at J, with 17 bases in the middle. The CDR3 is made up of 14 amino acids. From germline, CDR1 is LNHDA and CDR2 SQIVND (reference sequence). This CDR3 is CASGGQPKTSPLHF. The CDR3, as DNA: TGTGCCAGTGGAGGACAGCCAAAGACTTCACCCCTCCACTTT.

This chain connects TRBV18 to TRBJ1-2; a possible D gene is TRBD1 (5 bases). V lost 2 bases to trimming and J lost 4 bases, with 14 bases between them. Germline CDR1 and CDR2: KGHSH and LQKENI. The CDR3 has 15 amino acids. This CDR3 is CASSPSGDASYGYTF. In nucleotides, the CDR3 is TGTGCCAGCTCACCATCGGGGGATGCGAGCTATGGCTACACCTTC.

This clonotype was seen at least ten times. V is TRBV27 and J is TRBJ1-1, with TRBD1 matching 8 bases. The ends lost 4 bases at V and 3 bases at J; junction bases unmatched: 10. CDR3 length: 16 residues. Germline CDR1 MNHEY, CDR2 SMNVEV (reference sequence). In DNA form, the CDR3 reads TGTGCCAGCAGTTACATCAGGGGGCCCATGTACACTGAAGCTTTCTTT. Translating it yields CASSYIRGPMYTEAFF.

V gene TRBV5-1 combines with J gene TRBJ2-3; the D gene is possibly TRBD2 (7 bases). The CDR3 length is 15 residues. The V gene's germline CDR1 is SGHRS and CDR2 YFSETQ. Trimming cost V 3 bases and J 1 base, with 12 bases left between them. CDR3 amino acids: CASSSGGPRTDTQYF. In DNA, the CDR3 is TGCGCCAGCAGCTCGGGGGGCCCTCGCACAGATACGCAGTATTTT.

The CDR3 sequence is CASSIMWTEPYEQYF. CDR3 sequence (DNA): TGTGCCAGTAGTATAATGTGGACGGAACCCTACGAGCAGTACTTC. V and J are TRBV19 and TRBJ2-7; D is uncertain. Trimming took 2 bases from V and 2 from J, leaving 13 bases between them. The CDR3 contains 15 residues. Per the germline V gene, CDR1 is LNHDA and CDR2 is SQIVND (reference sequence).

This clonotype came up a few times. The junction departs from germline at one end; a sequencing error may be responsible. The CDR3 DNA sequence: TGTGCCAGCAGTTTAGCGGGGGGCCCCACCGGGGAGCTGTTTTTT. This gives the protein CASSLAGGPTGELFF. V is TRBV7-8 and J is TRBJ2-2; 10 bases align to TRBD2. CDR3 length: 15 amino acids. Germline V gene lookup returns CDR1 SGHVS and CDR2 FQNEAQ. The variable domain in full, completed from reference TRBV7-8 and TRBJ2-2, reads GAGVSQSPRYKVAKRGQDVALRCDPISGHVSLFWYQQALGQGPEFLTYFQNEAQLDKSGLPSDRFFAERPEGSVSTLKIQRTQQEDSAVYLCASSLAGGPTGELFFGEGSRLTVL.

CDR3 protein: CASSLGPEDQLYEQYF. CDR3 bases: TGTGCCAGCAGCTTGGGCCCAGAAGACCAGCTCTACGAGCAGTACTTC. V usage is TRBV5-5 and J usage is TRBJ2-7; D is unclear. CDR3 length: 16 amino acids. The germline V gene encodes CDR1 SGHKS and CDR2 YYEKEE (reference sequence). Trimming removed 0 bases at V and 3 bases at J, with 16 bases between. The whole variable domain, filled in from reference TRBV5-5 and TRBJ2-7, reads DAGVTQSPTHLIKTRGQQVTLRCSPISGHKSVSWYQQVLGQGPQFIFQYYEKEERGRGNFPDRFSARQFPNYSSELNVNALLLGDSALYLCASSLGPEDQLYEQYFGPGTRLTVT.

This clonotype has ten or more counts. The chain recombines TRBV28 with TRBJ2-2; D unclear. Germline V CDR1 and CDR2: MDHEN, SYDVKM. V was shortened by 6 bases and J by 4 bases, with 12 bases between the two germline ends. The CDR3 consists of 14 residues. Here the CDR3 reads CASRPRPFTGELFF. The CDR3 DNA sequence: TGTGCCAGCAGGCCAAGACCTTTCACCGGGGAGCTGTTTTTT.

The chain couples TRBV20-1 to TRBJ2-3, with TRBD2 matching 8 bases. This CDR3 contains 13 residues. V was clipped by 1 base and J by 9 bases; unmatched bases: 6. Germline CDR1 is DFQATT and CDR2 is SNEGSKA (reference sequence). CDR3 protein: CSARAGGADTQYF. CDR3 bases: TGCAGTGCTAGAGCCGGGGGGGCCGACACGCAGTATTTT.

This clonotype was observed at least ten times. The chain has TRBV6-5 and TRBJ2-2; tentative D call: TRBD1 (5 bases). Between the trimmed V and J ends, which lost 2 bases and 4 bases, there was a span of 26 bases. CDR1 is MNHEY, CDR2 SVGAGI, per germline. The CDR3 totals 20 residues. Written as DNA, the CDR3 is TGTGCCAGCAGTTACCCCCCGACAGAACTGGGCCGGCGGATCACCGGGGAGCTGTTTTTT. The encoded protein is CASSYPPTELGRRITGELFF.

The chain has TRBV5-4 and TRBJ2-1; D not certain. Germline-derived CDR1 and CDR2 are SGHNT and YYREEE (reference sequence). The ends were cut back, 2 bases at V and 13 bases at J, with 13 bases in the middle. This CDR3 contains 12 residues. The DNA of the CDR3 is TGTGCCAGCAGCTTACTACAAGAAAGACAGTTCTTC. Protein: CASSLLQERQFF.

This chain connects TRBV12-3 or TRBV12-4 to TRBJ2-1; the D call may be TRBD1 or TRBD2 (6 bases each). Trimming took off 7 bases at V and 5 bases at J, with 21 bases between the two ends. The CDR3 sequence is 16 residues long. CDR3 residues: CASNMDSWGEHNEQFF. The CDR3 DNA reads as TGTGCCAGCAACATGGACAGTTGGGGGGAACACAATGAGCAGTTCTTC.

The V and J genes are TRBV2 and TRBJ1-6; tentative D call: TRBD1 (6 bases). Germline V CDR1 and CDR2: SNHLY, FYNNEI. V shed 7 bases and J shed 2 bases, with 18 bases lying between them. The CDR3 extends over 17 amino acids. CDR3 nucleotides: TGTGCCAGCACCTCCCTGGAGGGGGATGCCTATAATTCACCCCTCCACTTT. Amino acids: CASTSLEGDAYNSPLHF.

This clonotype was detected many times. V usage is TRBV6-1 and J usage is TRBJ2-6, with no clear D. Germline V CDR1 and CDR2: MNHNS, SASEGT. Trimming removed 7 bases at V and 2 bases at J, with 15 bases between. The CDR3 loop spans 16 amino acids. The CDR3 coding sequence is TGTGCCAGCAAGTCGAAGACCCGAGCTGGGGCCAACGTCCTGACTTTC. This sequence encodes CASKSKTRAGANVLTF.

Worth noting for this clonotype: It is likely a read error, because the conserved phenylalanine at the end of the CDR3 is missing. V is TRBV28 and J is TRBJ2-7; D not certain. The V and J ends lost 1 base and 1 base respectively, with 5 bases between them. CDR1 and CDR2 from the germline V gene are MDHEN and SYDVKM. The CDR3 runs to 13 residues. For the CDR3, the DNA is TGTGCCAGCAGTTTATCAGCTTCCTACGAGCAGTACTCC. Translated: CASSLSASYEQYS.

This clonotype was observed a few times. V is TRBV5-1 and J is TRBJ2-7; 12 positions agree with TRBD2. Germline V lookup: CDR1 SGHRS, CDR2 YFSETQ. The CDR3 contains 19 residues. The J segment lost 3 bases and the V segment lost 0 bases, leaving 13 bases of the junction unmatched. CDR3 region: CASSLDSSGGASVDYEQYF. The CDR3 DNA sequence: TGCGCCAGCAGCTTGGATTCTAGCGGGGGGGCAAGCGTCGACTACGAGCAGTACTTC.

The chain couples TRBV29-1 to TRBJ2-7; TRBD2 matches 7 bases. Germline lookup yields CDR1 SQVTM and CDR2 ANQGSEA. This CDR3 has 12 residues. V was pared by 4 bases and J by 6 bases, with 6 bases of the junction left unmatched. The CDR3 DNA reads as TGCAGCGTTGGGGGGGGGATCGGCGAGCAGTACTTC. It is translated as CSVGGGIGEQYF.

This clonotype was found many times. J is TRBJ1-6 and V is TRBV10-2, with 7 positions matching TRBD1. From germline, CDR1 is WSHSY and CDR2 SAAADI. V trimming: 4 bases; J trimming: 5 bases; junction bases outside the gene matches: 5. The CDR3 is made up of 15 amino acids. The CDR3 is CASSAGTADNSPLHF. The CDR3 DNA is TGCGCCAGCAGTGCCGGGACAGCCGATAATTCACCCCTCCACTTT.

The genes are TRBV18 and TRBJ1-6; a weak D match, TRBD1 (6 bases). Trimming removed 6 bases at V and 7 bases at J, with 16 bases between. CDR1 is KGHSH, CDR2 LQKENI, per germline. The CDR3 covers 15 residues. The DNA for the CDR3 is TGTGCCAGCTCGCCCACAGGGAAACCCAATTCACCCCTCCACTTT. It yields the protein CASSPTGKPNSPLHF.

About this clonotype: A read error may be the cause here, since a much bigger clone is one base away. The chain combines TRBV5-1 with TRBJ2-3; 7 bases are a match to TRBD1. Germline V gene lookup returns CDR1 SGHRS and CDR2 YFSETQ. The CDR3 length is 15 residues. CDR3 DNA sequence: TGCGCCAGCAGCTTGGTTGACAGGGCGGCAGATACGCAGTGTTTT. Amino acids: CASSLVDRAADTQCF.

This chain links TRBV28 with TRBJ1-5; TRBD1 aligns across 7 bases. V dropped 6 bases and J dropped 4; count of bases not matched to a gene: 9. CDR1 and CDR2 from the germline V gene are MDHEN and SYDVKM. The CDR3 runs 15 residues. The CDR3 spells CASSRGQSINQPQHF. DNA of the CDR3: TGTGCCAGCAGCCGGGGACAGAGCATTAATCAGCCCCAGCATTTT.